These T cell receptor beta chains were read from a single sample in a study of T-cell memory formation after mild COVID-19. TCRdb re-called the 5' RACE reads through MiXCR, storing one row per CDR3 protein. The sample yields about half a million distinct CDR3 sequences, 18% seen once. Material: PBMCs or a T cell subset sorted from them (not recorded which). These receptors were taken from an adult woman who had mild COVID-19 (a few samples of this study predate the infection). Cell type and time point are not known. Both conserved end residues are part of each CDR3. D genes are given only for firm matches. Not all rows give a size; the values are once, few, many and, for expanded clones, a class.

few	NA	TRBV20-1	TRBJ2-3	15	TGCAGTATGTACTTACATAGGGGAAGTACAGATACGCAGTATTTT	CSMYLHRGSTDTQYF
NA	NA	TRBV29-1	TRBJ2-5	13	TGCAGCGTTAAGGACACTCCTCAAGAGACCCAGTACTTC	CSVKDTPQETQYF
few	TRBD1	TRBV19	TRBJ1-2	15	TGTGCCAGTAGTGATACCGGGACAGGGTATAATGGCTACACCTTC	CASSDTGTGYNGYTF
few	NA	TRBV16	TRBJ2-3	15	TGTGCCAGCAGCTTACAGGAATCTAGCACAGATACGCAGTATTTT	CASSLQESSTDTQYF
NA	NA	TRBV20-1	TRBJ1-5	13	TGCAGTGCTAGGAAGGGGGGGAATCAGCCCCAGCATTTT	CSARKGGNQPQHF
few	TRBD1	TRBV29-1	TRBJ2-7	14	TGCAGCGTAGCCACCCCCCGACAGGGCCCCGAGCAGTACTTC	CSVATPRQGPEQYF
few	TRBD1	TRBV15	TRBJ2-3	16	TGTGCCACCAGCAGGGGACCGGGACAGATCACAGATACGCAGTATTTT	CATSRGPGQITDTQYF
few	TRBD2	TRBV12-3/TRBV12-4	TRBJ2-7	14	TGTGCCAGCAGTTCAAGCGGGAGGGACTACGAGCAGTACTTC	CASSSSGRDYEQYF
NA	NA	TRBV5-1	TRBJ2-2	14	TGCGCCAGCAGCTTGGCCGGGTACACCGGGGAGCTGTTTTTT	CASSLAGYTGELFF
NA	TRBD2	TRBV20-1	TRBJ2-7	14	TGCAGTGCTAGAGAGGCTAGCGGGAGTTACGAGCAGTACTTC	CSAREASGSYEQYF
few	NA	TRBV30	TRBJ1-6	12	TGTGCCTGGACAACCCTTAATTCACCCCTCCACTTT	CAWTTLNSPLHF
NA	NA	TRBV12-3/TRBV12-4	TRBJ2-7	15	TGTGCCAGCAGTTTCGACAGAACTCTCGCGGACGAGCAGTACTTC	CASSFDRTLADEQYF
many	NA	TRBV9	TRBJ2-1	14	TGTGCCAGCAGCGTAGCCCCTGAGAAGGGTGAGCAGTTCTTC	CASSVAPEKGEQFF
NA	TRBD2	TRBV7-9	TRBJ2-2	15	TGTGCCAGCAGCTTTTCTAGCGGGAGAACCGGGGAGCTGTTTTTT	CASSFSSGRTGELFF
few	NA	TRBV30	TRBJ2-3	12	TGTGCCTGGAGAGAGGGGTCAGATACGCAGTATTTT	CAWREGSDTQYF
few	NA	TRBV6-1	TRBJ2-7	15	TGTGCCAGCAGTGAAGAGGAGGGGCTCTCCTACGAGCAGTACTTC	CASSEEEGLSYEQYF
NA	NA	TRBV6-2/TRBV6-3	TRBJ2-7	14	TGTGCCAGCAGTTACTCGGCCGGGGCCTACGAGCAGTACTTC	CASSYSAGAYEQYF
few	NA	TRBV7-9	TRBJ1-5	15	TGTGCCAGCAGCCGAGCCACTGGGGGCAATCAGCCCCAGCATTTT	CASSRATGGNQPQHF
many	TRBD2	TRBV12-3/TRBV12-4	TRBJ2-7	14	TGTGCCAGCAGTTTATCGTGGGGCGGGGGCGAGCAGTACTTC	CASSLSWGGGEQYF
NA	TRBD1	TRBV9	TRBJ2-3	15	TGTGCCAGCAGCGGACAGGGGTCATACACAGATACGCAGTATTTT	CASSGQGSYTDTQYF
NA	NA	TRBV24-1	TRBJ2-5	16	TGTGCCACCAGTGATCCTTGGGGGGACGGGCAAGAGACCCAGTACTTC	CATSDPWGDGQETQYF
NA	TRBD1	TRBV20-1	TRBJ1-1	15	TGCAGTGCTAGGGGTTTCGGACAGGGGAACACTGAAGCTTTCTTT	CSARGFGQGNTEAFF
NA	NA	TRBV12-3/TRBV12-4	TRBJ1-5	15	TGTGCCAGCAGTCCGAGCCAGGCACCCAATCAGCCCCAGCATTTT	CASSPSQAPNQPQHF
NA	NA	TRBV6-5	TRBJ1-1	16	TGTGCCAGCAGGAGCACTCCAAGCGCCAGGGCCACTGAAGCTTTCTTT	CASRSTPSARATEAFF
NA	NA	TRBV6-2/TRBV6-3	TRBJ2-1	18	TGTGCCAGCTCGAGACCCCCACAGGGCCCCAGCTCCTACAATGAGCAGTTCTTC	CASSRPPQGPSSYNEQFF
few	NA	TRBV25-1	TRBJ2-7	11	TGTGCCAGCGTCTATGGGTACGAGCAGTACTTC	CASVYGYEQYF
once	TRBD2	TRBV7-9	TRBJ2-7	15	TGTGCCAGCAGCCAAAAACTAGCGGCTACCTACGAGCAGTACTTC	CASSQKLAATYEQYF
NA	TRBD1	TRBV2	TRBJ2-1	15	TGTGCCAGCAGTGAGGGCCAGGGGGCCTACAATGAGCAGTTCTTC	CASSEGQGAYNEQFF
NA	NA	TRBV18	TRBJ2-5	13	TGTGCCAGCTCACCATCAGGGTTTGAGACCCAGTACTTC	CASSPSGFETQYF
many	TRBD1	TRBV18	TRBJ1-1	16	TGTGCCAGCTCACCGACTGGGACAGTCCGGGACACTGAAGCTTTCTTT	CASSPTGTVRDTEAFF
NA	NA	TRBV29-1	TRBJ1-2	12	TGCAGCGTGAATTTCGCTTCTAATGGCTACACCTTC	CSVNFASNGYTF
few	NA	TRBV5-1	TRBJ2-3	18	TGCGCCAGCAGCACGCCGGCGAAAAGCGGGCAGAGCACAGATACGCAGTATTTT	CASSTPAKSGQSTDTQYF
NA	NA	TRBV4-2	TRBJ2-7	12	TGTGCCAGCAGCCAAGTCCCCTACGAGCAGTACTTC	CASSQVPYEQYF
NA	NA	TRBV21-1	TRBJ1-1	15	TGTGCCAACATCATCCCCCAGGCTCTGAACACTGAAGCTTTCTTT	CANIIPQALNTEAFF
NA	NA	TRBV11-3	TRBJ2-1	15	TGTGCCAGCAGCCGCCGTGATAGCGACGGGAATGAGCAGTTCTTC	CASSRRDSDGNEQFF
NA	NA	TRBV7-2	TRBJ1-1	15	TGTGCCAGCAGCTTAGCGTCCCAACCCGCCACTGAAGCTTTCTTT	CASSLASQPATEAFF
few	NA	TRBV7-2	TRBJ2-7	15	TGTGCCAGCAGCGCTGGGACGGCCTTCAGATACGAGCAGTACTTC	CASSAGTAFRYEQYF
few	NA	TRBV5-6	TRBJ1-1	13	TGTGCCAGCAGCGAGTTCGGTCGCCCTGAAGCTTTCTTT	CASSEFGRPEAFF
NA	NA	TRBV19	TRBJ2-1	11	TGTGCCAGTAGTGCGGTATATGAGCAGTTCTTC	CASSAVYEQFF
NA	NA	TRBV7-3	TRBJ2-3	14	TGTGCCAGCAGCTTAACTCGGGAGACAGATACGCAGTATTTT	CASSLTRETDTQYF
few	TRBD2	TRBV7-3	TRBJ2-3	15	TGTGCCAGCAGCACGGGGACTAGCGGGGCGGATACGCAGTATTTT	CASSTGTSGADTQYF
few	NA	TRBV11-2	TRBJ2-1	14	TGTGCCAGCAGCTTAGTCCGGGGTCGCAATGAGCAGTTCTTC	CASSLVRGRNEQFF
NA	TRBD1	TRBV5-1	TRBJ2-7	14	TGCGCCAGTGAGACCGGGACAGGGGCCTACGAGCAGTACTTC	CASETGTGAYEQYF
NA	TRBD2	TRBV20-1	TRBJ2-7	14	TGCAGTGCTAGGATGCGGGAGGCAACCTACGAGCAGTACTTC	CSARMREATYEQYF
NA	TRBD2	TRBV5-4	TRBJ2-7	15	TGTGCCAGCAGCTTAGGGACTAGTTCCGTCTACGAGCAGTACTTC	CASSLGTSSVYEQYF
few	TRBD1	TRBV5-1	TRBJ2-7	17	TGCGCCAGCAGCTTGAACCACTGGGACAGCTTCTCCTACGAGCAGTACTTC	CASSLNHWDSFSYEQYF
few	TRBD1	TRBV2	TRBJ1-5	13	TGTGCCAGCAGACGACAGGGGGTACAGCCCCAGCATTTT	CASRRQGVQPQHF
NA	TRBD1	TRBV5-1	TRBJ1-1	15	TGCGCCAGCAGCTTTAACAGGGGGAAGGACACTGAAGCTTTCTTT	CASSFNRGKDTEAFF